This TCR beta chain was identified during a study of siplizumab effects on memory and regulatory T cells. The assay covered some 100,000 TCR templates per sample. TCRdb's table, derived via immunoSEQ multiplex PCR, lists solely in-frame clones and lacks some. The sample has approximately 10,000 clones, approximately 50% seen once. Researchers maintained the mixed lymphocyte reaction cells in coculture at 37°C for about six days. V was clipped by 3 bases and J by 3 bases; unmatched bases: 5. CDR1 is LGHNA, CDR2 YNFKEQ, per germline. The CDR3 is 14 residues long. This clone has only a few counts. The antigen remains unidentified.

The sequencing sample was made of CFSE-low (dividing) CD8+ T cells sorted from an allogeneic mixed lymphocyte reaction. The gene calls are TRBV4-2 and TRBJ2-7; 7 bases match TRBD1. This receptor was identified in a human donor in good health; the cells came from an allogeneic mixed lymphocyte reaction. Some clones in this sample may be carry-over from other donors' samples. CDR3 in DNA: TGTGCCAGCAGCCACGGACAGGCTTTCTACGAGCAGTACTTC. This encodes CASSHGQAFYEQYF.